The rows below give T cell receptor beta chains drawn from one sample of a study of graft-versus-host responses after intestinal transplantation. Sequencing was performed with immunoSEQ multiplex PCR; in TCRdb, only in-frame clones are kept and a portion is missing. In the table there are about 83,000 clones, roughly 89% of which are singletons. Antigens for these TCRs are unknown. Here the sequenced sample was unstimulated CD4+ T cells sorted from spleen or lymph node cells, taken before intestinal transplant. Every receptor here comes from a human donor who received an intestinal transplant. The CDR3 runs from the conserved cysteine through the conserved F or W. The D gene is left open where the match is weak. Rows give clone size only sometimes, using once, few, many, or a class for an expanded clone.

>TRBJ2-7|once|TRBV19|NA
TGTGCCAGTAGTACGACAGCTTCCTACGAGCAGTACTTC
CASSTTASYEQYF
>TRBJ1-2|NA|TRBV28|NA
TGTGCCAGTGGCAGGGCCGACACTAACTATGGCTACACCTTC
CASGRADTNYGYTF
>TRBJ1-1|NA|TRBV28|TRBD1
TGTGCCAGCAGTCCCTCCGGGACAGGGGTGGTCTCTGAAGCTTTCTTT
CASSPSGTGVVSEAFF
>TRBJ2-3|once|TRBV11-3|TRBD1
TGTGCCAGCAGCCAAGGGACAGGGGGCACAGATACGCAGTATTTT
CASSQGTGGTDTQYF
>TRBJ2-3|once|TRBV6-1|NA
TGTGCCAGCAGTGAAGGGCTCTATACGCAGTATTTT
CASSEGLYTQYF
>TRBJ2-3|NA|TRBV28|TRBD2
TGTGCCAGCAGTTCCCCTAGCGGCCACACAGATACGCAGTATTTT
CASSSPSGHTDTQYF
>TRBJ1-1|NA|TRBV27|TRBD1
TGTGCCAGCAATACCGGGACAGGGTCGGACACTGAAGCTTTCTTT
CASNTGTGSDTEAFF
>TRBJ2-5|NA|TRBV6-4|NA
TGTGCCAGCAGTGACTCGACTAGCCAAGAGACCCAGTACTTC
CASSDSTSQETQYF
>TRBJ1-2|NA|TRBV5-6|TRBD1
TGTGCCAGCAGCTTAGAACAGGGGATCGGCTATGGCTACACCTTC
CASSLEQGIGYGYTF
>TRBJ1-5|NA|TRBV6-6|NA
TGTGCCAGCAGTCCCACAGTTCGGCAGCCCCAGCATTTT
CASSPTVRQPQHF
>TRBJ1-1|few|TRBV7-2|TRBD1
TGTGCCAGCAGCTGGGATCGGGACAGGAGTGAAGCTTTCTTT
CASSWDRDRSEAFF
>TRBJ2-3|NA|TRBV5-1|TRBD2
TGCGCCAGCAGCGGTGGGGGGGGCACAGATACGCAGTATTTT
CASSGGGGTDTQYF
>TRBJ1-1|once|TRBV6-5|NA
TGTGCCAGCAGTTGGGCAGGGCAAGAAGCTTTCTTT
CASSWAGQEAFF
>TRBJ2-3|NA|TRBV11-2|TRBD2
TGTGCCAGCAGCGTCCCCACTGGCGGGGGGTGGGCAGATACGCAGTATTTT
CASSVPTGGGWADTQYF
>TRBJ1-6|few|TRBV4-2|TRBD1
TGTGCCAGCAGCCAAGGACAGGGGGCGAATTCACCCCTCCACTTT
CASSQGQGANSPLHF
>TRBJ2-7|NA|TRBV27|TRBD2
TGTGCCAGCGTCACCGGGACTAGCGGGAGCTACATCTCCTACGAGCAGTACTTC
CASVTGTSGSYISYEQYF
>TRBJ2-1|NA|TRBV6-1|TRBD2
TGTGCCAGCAGTGAGGCTAGCGGAGGCAATGAGCAGTTCTTC
CASSEASGGNEQFF
>TRBJ2-7|NA|TRBV5-1|TRBD1
TGCGCCAGCAGCCTGACAGGGAACCCCTACGAGCAGTACTTC
CASSLTGNPYEQYF
>TRBJ1-2|NA|TRBV14|NA
TGTGCCAGCAGCCAAATAACTCCAAGACAGAACTATGGCTACACCTTC
CASSQITPRQNYGYTF
>TRBJ2-5|NA|TRBV2|TRBD2
TGTGCCAGCAGTGCGGGGAGGGTAGAGACCCAGTACTTC
CASSAGRVETQYF
>TRBJ1-4|NA|TRBV28|NA
TGTGCCAGCAATTCCCGAACTAATGAAAAACTGTTTTTT
CASNSRTNEKLFF
>TRBJ2-1|NA|TRBV4-1|TRBD2
TGCGCCAGCAGCCAAGTGGTGGCGGGAGGAGATCCATCGCAGTTCTTC
CASSQVVAGGDPSQFF
>TRBJ2-5|once|TRBV5-1|TRBD2
TGCGCCAGCAGCACGGGACTAGCGGGCAATCAAGAGACCCAGTACTTC
CASSTGLAGNQETQYF
>TRBJ2-7|once|TRBV6-1|NA
TGTGCCAGCAGTGAAATTGCGGGGACGCAGGGCGAGCAGTACTTC
CASSEIAGTQGEQYF
>TRBJ1-1|NA|TRBV7-8|NA
TGTGCCAGCAGGGAAGGCCCGTCGGGGACATCCGTTGAAGCTTTCTTT
CASREGPSGTSVEAFF
>TRBJ2-1|NA|TRBV29-1|TRBD2
TGCAGCGTTAAGGGGACTAGCGACTTCTACAATGAGCAGTTCTTC
CSVKGTSDFYNEQFF
>TRBJ2-1|once|TRBV11-2|TRBD2
TGTGCCAGCAGCTTAACTAGCGGGGCCTCCTACAATGAGCAGTTCTTC
CASSLTSGASYNEQFF
>TRBJ2-7|NA|TRBV2|NA
TGTGCCAGCAGCCAGGTGTACGAGCAGTACTTC
CASSQVYEQYF
>TRBJ2-7|NA|TRBV27|NA
TGTGCCAGCAGTCCGATTCAGGGCACCCGATACGAGCAGTACTTC
CASSPIQGTRYEQYF
>TRBJ2-3|NA|TRBV6-1|TRBD1
TGTGCCAGCAGTGAGGGACAGGGCGCAGATACGCAGTATTTT
CASSEGQGADTQYF
>TRBJ1-5|NA|TRBV28|TRBD1
TGTGCCAGCGGGACAGGGGGCGCTTGGGGCAATCAGCCCCAGCATTTT
CASGTGGAWGNQPQHF
>TRBJ1-1|NA|TRBV19|NA
TGTGCCAGTAGTATAACAGAAAACACTGAAGCTTTCTTT
CASSITENTEAFF
>TRBJ2-7|NA|TRBV29-1|NA
TGCAGCGTGAAGGGTCGTCAGGGGTACGAGCAGTACTTC
CSVKGRQGYEQYF
>TRBJ2-3|NA|TRBV10-2|TRBD2
TGCGCCAGCAGTGAAAGCGGGGGTCGTCTTGAGCCGCAGTATTTT
CASSESGGRLEPQYF
>TRBJ1-2|NA|TRBV29-1|NA
TGCAGCGTGCTCTCACAGGGTGGAGGCTACACCTTC
CSVLSQGGGYTF
>TRBJ2-3|NA|TRBV25-1|TRBD2
TGTGCCAGCAGTAGATCAAGCGGGGGGGATACGCAGTATTTT
CASSRSSGGDTQYF
>TRBJ2-3|once|TRBV5-1|TRBD2
TGCGCCAGCAGCTTGGTGGGCGGGGGGATCGGCACAGATACGCAGTATTTT
CASSLVGGGIGTDTQYF
>TRBJ1-1|NA|TRBV19|TRBD1
TGTGCCAGTAGTAACAGGGGCGCATCCACTGAAGCTTTCTTT
CASSNRGASTEAFF
>TRBJ2-3|NA|TRBV29-1|NA
TGCAGCGTTAATGGGGCGGGTCCGGGGGGCGGCACAGATACGCAGTATTTT
CSVNGAGPGGGTDTQYF
>TRBJ2-2|NA|TRBV7-8|NA
TGTGCCAGCAGCCCGCATGGGGGGACCGGGGAGCTGTTTTTT
CASSPHGGTGELFF
>TRBJ1-4|NA|TRBV2|NA
TGTGCCAGCAGCAGGGCGGACGAAAAACTGTTTTTT
CASSRADEKLFF
>TRBJ2-1|NA|TRBV5-1|NA
TGCGCCAGCAGCTCCGGAGTAGCCGTGCAGTTCTTC
CASSSGVAVQFF
>TRBJ2-7|NA|TRBV28|TRBD1
TGTGCCAGCAGTCGACAGGGCAGAGTTACTGAGTACGAGCAGTACTTC
CASSRQGRVTEYEQYF
>TRBJ2-5|NA|TRBV5-1|TRBD2
TGCGCCAGCAGCTTGGCTTTCGGGGCTAGCGGCCAAGAGACCCAGTACTTC
CASSLAFGASGQETQYF
>TRBJ1-5|few|TRBV19|NA
TGTGCCAGTAGTATGAGGGAGGCCAATCAGCCCCAGCATTTT
CASSMREANQPQHF
>TRBJ2-3|NA|TRBV9|NA
TGTGCCAGCAGCATTAGCGGGACAGAAGATACGCAGTATTTT
CASSISGTEDTQYF
>TRBJ2-7|once|TRBV29-1|TRBD2
TGCAGCGTTGAAAAGGACCCTAGCGGCTACGAGCAGTACTTC
CSVEKDPSGYEQYF
>TRBJ2-2|NA|TRBV5-1|TRBD1
TGCGCCAGCAGCTACCCCACAGGGGAATCCCTGAACACCGGGGAGCTGTTTTTT
CASSYPTGESLNTGELFF
>TRBJ2-7|NA|TRBV29-1|TRBD1
TGCAGCGTTGAAACCGGACAGGGCTCCTACGAGCAGTACTTC
CSVETGQGSYEQYF
>TRBJ2-1|NA|TRBV7-2|NA
TGTGCCAGCAGCTCTTACAATAACAATGAGCAGTTCTTC
CASSSYNNNEQFF
>TRBJ1-5|NA|TRBV19|NA
TGTGCCAGTAGCTCCATCACAGGGACGGACCAGCCCCAGCATTTT
CASSSITGTDQPQHF
>TRBJ2-7|NA|TRBV10-2|NA
TGCGCCAGCAGGATTAAGGGGCCCACCTACGAGCAGTACTTC
CASRIKGPTYEQYF